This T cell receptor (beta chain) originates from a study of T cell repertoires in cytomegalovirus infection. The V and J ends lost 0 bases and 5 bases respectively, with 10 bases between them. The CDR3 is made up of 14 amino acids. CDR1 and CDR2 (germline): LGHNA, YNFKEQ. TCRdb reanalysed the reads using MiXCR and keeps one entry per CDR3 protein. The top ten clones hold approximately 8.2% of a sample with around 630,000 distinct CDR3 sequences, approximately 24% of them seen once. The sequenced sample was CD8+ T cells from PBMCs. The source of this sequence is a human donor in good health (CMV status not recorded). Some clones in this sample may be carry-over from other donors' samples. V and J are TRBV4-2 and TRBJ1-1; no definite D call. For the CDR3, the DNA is TGTGCCAGCAGCCAAGAGATACACGGTACTGAAGCTTTCTTT. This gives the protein CASSQEIHGTEAFF.